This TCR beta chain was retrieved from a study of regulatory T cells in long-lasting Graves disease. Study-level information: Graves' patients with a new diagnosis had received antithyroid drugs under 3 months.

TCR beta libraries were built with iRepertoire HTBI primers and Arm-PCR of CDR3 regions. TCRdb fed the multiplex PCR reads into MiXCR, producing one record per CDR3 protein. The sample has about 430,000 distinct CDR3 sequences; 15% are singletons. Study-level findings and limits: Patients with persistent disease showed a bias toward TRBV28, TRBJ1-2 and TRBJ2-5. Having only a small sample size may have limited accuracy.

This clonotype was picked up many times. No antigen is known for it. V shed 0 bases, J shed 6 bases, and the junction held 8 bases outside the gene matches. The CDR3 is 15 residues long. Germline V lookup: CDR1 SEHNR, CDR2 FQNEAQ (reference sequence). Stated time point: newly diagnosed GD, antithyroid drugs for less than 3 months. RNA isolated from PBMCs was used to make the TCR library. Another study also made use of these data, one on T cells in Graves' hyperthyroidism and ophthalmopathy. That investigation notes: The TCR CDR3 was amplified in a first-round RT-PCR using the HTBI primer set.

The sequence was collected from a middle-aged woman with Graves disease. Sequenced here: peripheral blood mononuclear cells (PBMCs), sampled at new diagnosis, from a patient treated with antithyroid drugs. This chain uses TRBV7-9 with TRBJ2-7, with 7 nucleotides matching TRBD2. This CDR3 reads CASSLAGGRVAEQYF. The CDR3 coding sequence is TGTGCCAGCAGCTTAGCGGGCGGGAGAGTTGCCGAGCAGTACTTC.